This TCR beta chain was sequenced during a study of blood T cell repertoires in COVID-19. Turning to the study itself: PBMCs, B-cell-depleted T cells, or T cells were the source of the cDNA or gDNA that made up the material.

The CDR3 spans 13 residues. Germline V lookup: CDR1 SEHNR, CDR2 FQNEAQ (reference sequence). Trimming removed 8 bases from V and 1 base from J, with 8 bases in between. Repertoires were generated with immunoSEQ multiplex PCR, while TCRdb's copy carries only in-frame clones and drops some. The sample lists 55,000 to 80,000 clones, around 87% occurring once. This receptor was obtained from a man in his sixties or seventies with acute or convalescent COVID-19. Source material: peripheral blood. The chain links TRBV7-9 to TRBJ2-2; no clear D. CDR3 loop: CASSRGNTGELFF. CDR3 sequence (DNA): TGTGCCAGCTCCAGAGGGAACACCGGGGAGCTGTTTTTT.